This note documents a single T cell receptor (beta chain) sequence. The data were taken from a study of blood T cell repertoires in COVID-19. Using immunoSEQ multiplex PCR, the repertoire was profiled, and TCRdb retains in-frame clones only, with some absent. The sample holds tens of thousands of clones; about 80% are singletons and the top ten take about half. Input material: peripheral blood. This receptor was obtained from a human donor in a cohort sampled during active COVID-19.

The CDR3 here is CASSQSRLAGGSQETQYF. The CDR3 region has the DNA TGCGCCAGCAGTCAATCGAGGCTAGCGGGAGGGTCCCAAGAGACCCAGTACTTC. The chain combines TRBV23-1 with TRBJ2-5; 12 nucleotides match TRBD2. TRBV23-1 is treated as an ORF (open reading frame) with a function not yet certain. This CDR3 contains 18 residues. V lost 0 bases and J lost 1; bases outside the gene matches: 6.